A selection of T cell receptor beta chains follows, all from one sample in a study of T cells after yellow fever vaccination. TCRdb independently ran MiXCR on the 5' RACE reads; one entry per CDR3 protein. The sample includes more than 95,000 distinct CDR3 sequences, about 7.2% of them seen just once. The sample here was CD4+ T cells sorted from PBMCs, taken about 49 days after the first yellow fever vaccination. These receptors originate from a man aged 18 to 35 who received the YFV17D yellow fever vaccine. CDR3s include the opening cysteine and the closing phenylalanine or tryptophan. Fields, in order: clone size, J gene, V gene, D gene, CDR3 DNA, CDR3 protein. A D gene is named only where the DNA matches it firmly. The listing skips clone size in some rows; elsewhere it reads once, few, many or a size class.

clone size: many; J gene: TRBJ1-5; V gene: TRBV7-2; D gene: -; CDR3 DNA: TGTGCCAGCAGCATAGACAGAGATCAGCCCCAGCATTTT; CDR3 protein: CASSIDRDQPQHF
clone size: -; J gene: TRBJ2-7; V gene: TRBV3-1; D gene: TRBD1; CDR3 DNA: TGTGCCAGCAGCACTCGACAGGGTGGGTACGAGCAGTACTTC; CDR3 protein: CASSTRQGGYEQYF
clone size: many; J gene: TRBJ2-5; V gene: TRBV6-2/TRBV6-3; D gene: -; CDR3 DNA: TGTGCCAGCAGTTACGGTACGGGACCACCAGAGACCCAGTACTTC; CDR3 protein: CASSYGTGPPETQYF
clone size: many; J gene: TRBJ2-1; V gene: TRBV7-2; D gene: -; CDR3 DNA: TGTGCCAGCAGCCGAACGGGACTTATCGATGAGCAGTTCTTC; CDR3 protein: CASSRTGLIDEQFF
clone size: -; J gene: TRBJ2-3; V gene: TRBV6-5; D gene: -; CDR3 DNA: TGTGCCAGCAGTTACGGGCCAGATAGAGATACGCAGTATTTT; CDR3 protein: CASSYGPDRDTQYF
clone size: many; J gene: TRBJ2-5; V gene: TRBV4-1; D gene: -; CDR3 DNA: TGCGCCAGCAGCCTACCTGGCCGGAGTAGGGCCCAGTACTTC; CDR3 protein: CASSLPGRSRAQYF
clone size: many; J gene: TRBJ1-2; V gene: TRBV6-2/TRBV6-3; D gene: -; CDR3 DNA: TGTGCCAGCAGTAAGATCCAGGGGTTTGGCTACACCTTC; CDR3 protein: CASSKIQGFGYTF
clone size: many; J gene: TRBJ1-1; V gene: TRBV6-5; D gene: TRBD1; CDR3 DNA: TGTGCCAGCAGTTCTTGGGGACAGGGAGGCACTGAAGCTTTCTTT; CDR3 protein: CASSSWGQGGTEAFF
clone size: many; J gene: TRBJ2-5; V gene: TRBV30; D gene: -; CDR3 DNA: TGTGCCTGGAGAGACTACCAAGAGACCCAGTACTTC; CDR3 protein: CAWRDYQETQYF
clone size: many; J gene: TRBJ2-2; V gene: TRBV5-1; D gene: TRBD2; CDR3 DNA: TGCGCCAGCAGCTTGGATCGGGGGGGCGACACCGGGGAGCTGTTTTTT; CDR3 protein: CASSLDRGGDTGELFF
clone size: few; J gene: TRBJ2-6; V gene: TRBV7-2; D gene: -; CDR3 DNA: TGTGCCAGCAGTATCAGGGACGGGGCCAACGTCCTGACTTTC; CDR3 protein: CASSIRDGANVLTF
clone size: many; J gene: TRBJ2-5; V gene: TRBV20-1; D gene: -; CDR3 DNA: TGCAGTGCTAGCCTGGCGGGCCTCCAAGAGACCCAGTACTTC; CDR3 protein: CSASLAGLQETQYF
clone size: -; J gene: TRBJ1-4; V gene: TRBV6-5; D gene: TRBD1; CDR3 DNA: TGTGCCAGCAGTTATGGAGACAGGGATAATGAAAAACTGTTTTTT; CDR3 protein: CASSYGDRDNEKLFF
clone size: many; J gene: TRBJ2-3; V gene: TRBV20-1; D gene: TRBD2; CDR3 DNA: TGCAGTGCTAGTTCGCTAGCGGGGGGTTTAGATACGCAGTATTTT; CDR3 protein: CSASSLAGGLDTQYF
clone size: many; J gene: TRBJ2-1; V gene: TRBV6-2/TRBV6-3; D gene: -; CDR3 DNA: TGTGCCAGCAGACAACAGGGCAATGAGCAGTTCTTC; CDR3 protein: CASRQQGNEQFF
clone size: many; J gene: TRBJ2-2; V gene: TRBV5-1; D gene: TRBD2; CDR3 DNA: TGCGCCAGCAGCCTCAGAGCGGGGCTAAACACCGGGGAGCTGTTTTTT; CDR3 protein: CASSLRAGLNTGELFF
clone size: -; J gene: TRBJ2-3; V gene: TRBV11-2; D gene: -; CDR3 DNA: TGTGCCAGCAGAAGGTGGGGGGGCCGGACAGATACGCAGTATTTT; CDR3 protein: CASRRWGGRTDTQYF
clone size: many; J gene: TRBJ2-3; V gene: TRBV2; D gene: -; CDR3 DNA: TGTGCCAGCAGTGGACCCGGCGGGCGCACAGATACGCAGTATTTT; CDR3 protein: CASSGPGGRTDTQYF
clone size: many; J gene: TRBJ1-2; V gene: TRBV12-3/TRBV12-4; D gene: -; CDR3 DNA: TGTGCCAGCAGTTTGGTTAATGGCTACACCTTC; CDR3 protein: CASSLVNGYTF
clone size: many; J gene: TRBJ1-1; V gene: TRBV10-3; D gene: -; CDR3 DNA: TGTGCCATCAGACGTGACGACCTCTACACTGAAGCTTTCTTT; CDR3 protein: CAIRRDDLYTEAFF
clone size: -; J gene: TRBJ1-4; V gene: TRBV15; D gene: -; CDR3 DNA: TGTGCCACCAAAGGGGGGGCGAATGGCGAAGAACTGTTTTTT; CDR3 protein: CATKGGANGEELFF
clone size: many; J gene: TRBJ1-2; V gene: TRBV5-1; D gene: -; CDR3 DNA: TGCGCCAGCAGCTTGGCCGATTTGGGGGCGAGCTATGGCTACACCTTC; CDR3 protein: CASSLADLGASYGYTF
clone size: few; J gene: TRBJ1-5; V gene: TRBV7-2; D gene: -; CDR3 DNA: TGTGCCAGCAGCCCCAGGGGAGGTGACAGGCCCCAGCATTTT; CDR3 protein: CASSPRGGDRPQHF
clone size: many; J gene: TRBJ2-5; V gene: TRBV20-1; D gene: -; CDR3 DNA: TGCAGTGCTAGAGATCCCAGGAAAGACCAAGAGACCCAGTACTTC; CDR3 protein: CSARDPRKDQETQYF
clone size: many; J gene: TRBJ1-2; V gene: TRBV3-1; D gene: -; CDR3 DNA: TGTGCCAGCAGCCAATTACAACAGGGTCGGGGCTACACCTTC; CDR3 protein: CASSQLQQGRGYTF
clone size: many; J gene: TRBJ2-3; V gene: TRBV4-3; D gene: -; CDR3 DNA: TGCGCCAGCAGCCAAGACGGGCTTAGTTGGGGCACAGATACGCAGTATTTT; CDR3 protein: CASSQDGLSWGTDTQYF
clone size: few; J gene: TRBJ2-1; V gene: TRBV20-1; D gene: -; CDR3 DNA: TGCAGTGCTAGGGCGGACTCCTACAATGAGCAGTTCTTC; CDR3 protein: CSARADSYNEQFF
clone size: many; J gene: TRBJ1-1; V gene: TRBV6-5; D gene: TRBD1; CDR3 DNA: TGTGCCAGCACTCAAACAGGGGGCCCTGAAGCTTTCTTT; CDR3 protein: CASTQTGGPEAFF
clone size: -; J gene: TRBJ1-2; V gene: TRBV11-2; D gene: TRBD1; CDR3 DNA: TGTGCCAGCAGCCCTTACCCCCGTCCGGGACAGGGTGAGGATGGCTACACCTTC; CDR3 protein: CASSPYPRPGQGEDGYTF
clone size: few; J gene: TRBJ2-6; V gene: TRBV5-4; D gene: TRBD2; CDR3 DNA: TGTGCCAGCAGCCCGGGGGGGAGGGGGGCCAACGTCCTGACTTTC; CDR3 protein: CASSPGGRGANVLTF
clone size: -; J gene: TRBJ2-5; V gene: TRBV5-4; D gene: TRBD2; CDR3 DNA: TGTGCCAGCAGCTCCGGGACTAGCGGCCCAGAGACCCAGTACTTC; CDR3 protein: CASSSGTSGPETQYF
clone size: many; J gene: TRBJ2-1; V gene: TRBV10-1; D gene: TRBD2; CDR3 DNA: TGCGCCAGCAGTGAGTCGGGGACTAGCGAATACAATGAGCAGTTCTTC; CDR3 protein: CASSESGTSEYNEQFF
clone size: many; J gene: TRBJ2-5; V gene: TRBV29-1; D gene: -; CDR3 DNA: TGCAGCGTTGATTTAGTAGGGCTTCAAGAGACCCAGTACTTC; CDR3 protein: CSVDLVGLQETQYF
clone size: few; J gene: TRBJ2-2; V gene: TRBV13; D gene: TRBD2; CDR3 DNA: TGTGCCAGCAGCCGACGACAGACTAGCGGGGGGGCCCCCGGGGAGCTGTTTTTT; CDR3 protein: CASSRRQTSGGAPGELFF
clone size: -; J gene: TRBJ1-1; V gene: TRBV3-1; D gene: TRBD1; CDR3 DNA: TGTGCCAGCAGCCATTCAACGACAGGGCGGAACACTGAAGCTTTCTTT; CDR3 protein: CASSHSTTGRNTEAFF
clone size: -; J gene: TRBJ1-3; V gene: TRBV6-2/TRBV6-3; D gene: TRBD1; CDR3 DNA: TGTGCCAGCAGTTACTCCCCGGACAGGGCTACTGGCAGTGGCTCTGGAAACACCATATATTTT; CDR3 protein: CASSYSPDRATGSGSGNTIYF
clone size: many; J gene: TRBJ1-2; V gene: TRBV4-1; D gene: -; CDR3 DNA: TGCGCCAGCAGACAACCGGGACGGAGATATGGCTACACCTTC; CDR3 protein: CASRQPGRRYGYTF
clone size: many; J gene: TRBJ2-7; V gene: TRBV5-1; D gene: TRBD1; CDR3 DNA: TGCGCCAGCAGCTTGTACGGACAGGGCTACGAGCAGTACTTC; CDR3 protein: CASSLYGQGYEQYF
clone size: -; J gene: TRBJ1-5; V gene: TRBV2; D gene: -; CDR3 DNA: TGTGCCAGCAGTGGGGATAGCAATCAGCCCCAGCATTTT; CDR3 protein: CASSGDSNQPQHF
clone size: many; J gene: TRBJ2-1; V gene: TRBV5-1; D gene: -; CDR3 DNA: TGCGCCAGCAGCTTCGCCTTGGACATTAGAGCTAGCAATGAGCAGTTCTTC; CDR3 protein: CASSFALDIRASNEQFF
clone size: many; J gene: TRBJ2-2; V gene: TRBV7-3; D gene: -; CDR3 DNA: TGTGCCAGCAGCCTTAGTTACACCGGGGAGCTGTTTTTT; CDR3 protein: CASSLSYTGELFF
clone size: few; J gene: TRBJ2-7; V gene: TRBV14; D gene: -; CDR3 DNA: TGTGCCAGCAGCCACGCCTACGAGCAGTACTTC; CDR3 protein: CASSHAYEQYF
clone size: many; J gene: TRBJ2-1; V gene: TRBV12-3/TRBV12-4; D gene: -; CDR3 DNA: TGTGCCAGCACACCGGGGGCTCTTCGGAATGAGCAGTTCTTC; CDR3 protein: CASTPGALRNEQFF
clone size: many; J gene: TRBJ2-7; V gene: TRBV7-7; D gene: -; CDR3 DNA: TGTGCCAGCAGCAGAGGTTTGGTTACGCAGCAGTACTTC; CDR3 protein: CASSRGLVTQQYF
clone size: many; J gene: TRBJ1-2; V gene: TRBV4-1; D gene: -; CDR3 DNA: TGCGCCAGCAGCCGGGGGGGTGGCTACACCTTC; CDR3 protein: CASSRGGGYTF
clone size: -; J gene: TRBJ2-7; V gene: TRBV6-5; D gene: -; CDR3 DNA: TGTGCCAGCAGTTACGTCATCACCTACGAGCAGTACTTC; CDR3 protein: CASSYVITYEQYF
clone size: many; J gene: TRBJ2-1; V gene: TRBV5-1; D gene: -; CDR3 DNA: TGCGCCAGCAGTTCGGCAGACTCCTACAATGAGCAGTTCTTC; CDR3 protein: CASSSADSYNEQFF
clone size: -; J gene: TRBJ2-2; V gene: TRBV5-6; D gene: TRBD1; CDR3 DNA: TGTGCCAGCAGCCCCGGGCCGGACAGGTCGAACACCGGGGAGCTGTTTTTT; CDR3 protein: CASSPGPDRSNTGELFF
clone size: few; J gene: TRBJ2-2; V gene: TRBV5-1; D gene: -; CDR3 DNA: TGCGCCAGCACTGATGCCCTGAACACCGGGGAGCTGTTTTTT; CDR3 protein: CASTDALNTGELFF
clone size: few; J gene: TRBJ1-1; V gene: TRBV29-1; D gene: -; CDR3 DNA: TGCAGCGCACACAGGGTCGGAAACACTGAAGCTTTCTTT; CDR3 protein: CSAHRVGNTEAFF
clone size: medium-sized; J gene: TRBJ1-5; V gene: TRBV29-1; D gene: -; CDR3 DNA: TGCAGCGTCGCCGATGGGGTCCTTGGCAATCAGCCCCAGCATTTT; CDR3 protein: CSVADGVLGNQPQHF
clone size: many; J gene: TRBJ2-5; V gene: TRBV5-6; D gene: -; CDR3 DNA: TGTGCCAGCGCATGGGGGGGCAGGGGTGGAGAGACCCAGTACTTC; CDR3 protein: CASAWGGRGGETQYF
clone size: many; J gene: TRBJ1-1; V gene: TRBV10-3; D gene: -; CDR3 DNA: TGTGCCATCAGTGAGGTCCGAGAGAACACTGAAGCTTTCTTT; CDR3 protein: CAISEVRENTEAFF
clone size: many; J gene: TRBJ1-2; V gene: TRBV12-3/TRBV12-4; D gene: -; CDR3 DNA: TGTGCCAGCAGTGGGGGTGGGGGCTACACCTTC; CDR3 protein: CASSGGGGYTF
clone size: many; J gene: TRBJ1-6; V gene: TRBV20-1; D gene: -; CDR3 DNA: TGCAGTGCTAGAGGGGGAGGCGGTTCACCCCTCCACTTT; CDR3 protein: CSARGGGGSPLHF